This entry features one T cell receptor (beta chain) sequence. Its antigen is currently unknown. The sample belongs to a study of cytomegalovirus exposure and HLA in healthy donors. This CDR3 is 13 amino acids long. The V end was cut by 4 bases, the J end by 4 bases, with 10 bases between. Looked up from germline, CDR1 is SEHNR and CDR2 is FQNEAQ (reference sequence). The PCR ran on 60 Vbeta and 13 Jbeta primers. Assay used: immunoSEQ multiplex PCR; TCRdb lists only in-frame clones, some missing. The data show roughly 250,000 clones, with 70% to 90% seen just once and 1.5% to 2.5% held by the top ten. The study's findings and limits: A later analysis reported that several of the most significant clusters appeared to be linked to common viral pathogens, among them Epstein-Barr virus. TRBV6-2, TRBV6-3 and some other V segments were unresolvable in 87-base-pair reads. Across donors, presence/absence analyses took sequencing depth to be roughly uniform.

This clonotype was sampled from a woman in her thirties or forties in good health and CMV-seropositive. The chain employs TRBV7-9 and TRBJ1-1; D not resolved. The sample taken for sequencing was PBMCs. CDR3 sequence: CASSSQDPTEAFF. In DNA, the CDR3 is TGTGCCAGCAGCTCGCAGGATCCCACTGAAGCTTTCTTT.